The 26 T cell receptor beta chains below all came from one sample that was sequenced in a study of cytotoxic CD8 clonotypes in ibrutinib-treated CLL. Repertoires were generated with immunoSEQ multiplex PCR, while TCRdb's copy carries only in-frame clones and drops some. Of about 130,000 clones in the sample, approximately 81% were seen once. Sequencing used PBMCs, obtained after 12 months of ibrutinib treatment. The receptors here all came from a human donor with chronic lymphocytic leukemia.

The chain joins TRBV7-2 to TRBJ2-7; TRBD1 might be the D (5 bases). The CDR3 loop spans 15 amino acids. Trimming cost V 0 bases and J 2 bases, with 11 bases left between them. The germline CDR1 and CDR2 sequences are SGHTA and FQGNSA. The CDR3 spells CASSLAGQGTYEQYF. The CDR3 DNA follows: TGTGCCAGCAGCTTAGCCGGGCAGGGCACCTACGAGCAGTACTTC.

The rearrangement joins TRBV2 to TRBJ1-4; the D is unclear. From germline, CDR1 is SNHLY and CDR2 FYNNEI. With 6 bases removed from V and 8 bases from J, the gap between germline ends came to 16 bases. There are 14 residues in the CDR3. Here the CDR3 DNA reads TGTGCCAGCAGATTCTCGGACCCAAGGGAAAAACTGTTTTTT. It is translated as CASRFSDPREKLFF. Full variable domain (rest looked up from reference TRBV2 and TRBJ1-4): EPEVTQTPSHQVTQMGQEVILRCVPISNHLYFYWYRQILGQKVEFLVSFYNNEISEKSEIFDDQFSVERPDGSNFTLKIRSTKLEDSAMYFCASRFSDPREKLFFGSGTQLSVL.

J is TRBJ2-7 and V is TRBV5-6, with 14 bases fitting TRBD2. V lost 7 bases to trimming and J lost 3 bases; unmatched junction nucleotides: 12. This CDR3 comprises 17 residues. Germline CDR1 and CDR2: SGHDT and YYEEEE. The chain's CDR3 is CASGNPGLAGVVYEQYF. CDR3 nucleotides: TGTGCCAGCGGAAACCCGGGACTAGCGGGAGTAGTCTACGAGCAGTACTTC. Full variable domain (rest looked up from reference TRBV5-6 and TRBJ2-7): DAGVTQSPTHLIKTRGQQVTLRCSPKSGHDTVSWYQQALGQGPQFIFQYYEEEERQRGNFPDRFSGHQFPNYSSELNVNALLLGDSALYLCASGNPGLAGVVYEQYFGPGTRLTVT.

The V gene is TRBV25-1, the J gene TRBJ2-2, with 8 bases that match TRBD2. Looked up from germline, CDR1 is MGHDK and CDR2 is SYGVNS. With 1 base clipped from V and 4 bases from J, the junction kept 5 bases outside the gene matches. The CDR3 covers 16 residues. The CDR3 loop reads CASSELPGGGTGELFF. For the CDR3, the DNA is TGTGCCAGCAGTGAATTGCCGGGAGGGGGCACCGGGGAGCTGTTTTTT.

The V and J genes are TRBV6-1 and TRBJ2-1; tentatively, D is TRBD1 or TRBD2 (5 bases each). V lost 7 bases and J 15 bases, leaving 22 bases between the germline ends. The CDR3 contains 13 residues. Germline V gives CDR1 MNHNS, CDR2 SASEGT. CDR3 protein: CASNGVSGTALFF. The CDR3 coding sequence is TGTGCCAGCAACGGGGTTTCCGGGACCGCGTTGTTCTTC.

In this sample, this clone turned up once. V gene TRBV19 combines with J gene TRBJ2-7, with TRBD1 identical over 9 bases. Per germline, CDR1 LNHDA and CDR2 SQIVND (reference sequence). J gave up 5 bases and V 10 bases, and 9 bases lay outside the gene matches. This CDR3 has 13 amino acids. Written as DNA, the CDR3 is TGTGCCACTCACAGACAGGGGGGCGACGAGCAGTACTTC. It encodes CATHRQGGDEQYF. The variable domain in full, with the rest retrieved from reference TRBV19 and TRBJ2-7, is DGGITQSPKYLFRKEGQNVTLSCEQNLNHDAMYWYRQDPGQGLRLIYYSQIVNDFQKGDIAEGYSVSREKKESFPLTVTSAQKNPTAFYLCATHRQGGDEQYFGPGTRLTVT.

This clone came up a few times. CDR3 amino acids: CASSPGLSSYNEQFF. Here the CDR3 DNA reads TGTGCCAGCTCACCTGGACTGAGCTCCTACAATGAGCAGTTCTTC. The V and J genes are TRBV18 and TRBJ2-1; perhaps TRBD2 as D (5 bases). V dropped 3 bases and J dropped 0 bases, with 9 bases sitting between them. Germline V gives CDR1 KGHSH, CDR2 LQKENI. This CDR3 spans 15 amino acids.

The J gene is TRBJ1-2, the V gene TRBV11-1; unclear D gene. The V gene lost 5 bases and the J gene lost 7 bases, with 17 bases spanning the gap. This CDR3 contains 14 residues. Germline CDR1 SGHAT, CDR2 FQDESV (reference sequence). The CDR3 here is CASSPGLSQAGYTF. CDR3 sequence (DNA): TGTGCCAGCAGCCCTGGACTTAGCCAGGCTGGCTACACCTTC. Using reference TRBV11-1 and TRBJ1-2 for the parts outside the CDR3, the full variable domain is EAEVAQSPRYKITEKSQAVAFWCDPISGHATLYWYRQILGQGPELLVQFQDESVVDDSQLPKDRFSAERLKGVDSTLKIQPAELGDSAMYLCASSPGLSQAGYTFGSGTRLTVV.

The chain combines TRBV6-1 with TRBJ2-3; 10 nucleotides match TRBD1. CDR3 length: 14 amino acids. Trimming took 8 bases from V and 3 from J; bases not matched to a gene: 5. CDR1 is MNHNS, CDR2 SASEGT, per germline. The CDR3 region has the DNA TGTGCCAGCGGCCGGGACAGGGGAACAGATACGCAGTATTTT. Translation gives CASGRDRGTDTQYF.

The V call is TRBV21-1, the J call TRBJ2-1; the table's D call of TRBD1 was not tested on the DNA. TRBV21-1 corresponds to a pseudogene. This CDR3 region has 16 residues. CDR3 in amino acids: CASSKATDQAYNEQFF. The CDR3 bases are TGTGCCAGCAGCAAAGCTACAGATCAAGCTTACAATGAGCAGTTCTTC.

The rearrangement uses TRBV20-1 and TRBJ1-2; unclear D gene. Trimming took 5 bases from V and 5 from J, leaving 3 bases between them. The CDR3 length is 9 residues. From germline, CDR1 is DFQATT and CDR2 SNEGSKA (reference sequence). CDR3 protein: CSAPYGYTF. DNA of the CDR3: TGCAGTGCTCCGTATGGCTACACCTTC.

The J gene is TRBJ2-1, the V gene TRBV7-2; no clear D. The CDR3 consists of 16 residues. Germline loops: CDR1 SGHTA, CDR2 FQGNSA. Trimming shortened V by 2 bases and J by 0 bases, and 11 bases separated the two germline ends. The CDR3 DNA is TGTGCCAGCAGCTTATTTTGGCAGAACTCCTACAATGAGCAGTTCTTC. It codes for CASSLFWQNSYNEQFF.

The V call is TRBV12-5, the J call TRBJ1-1; D is possibly TRBD1 (5 bases). Germline-derived CDR1 and CDR2 are LGHNT and FRNRAP. V lost 6 bases and J 3 bases, leaving 17 bases between the germline ends. The length of the CDR3 is 15 residues. CDR3 nucleotides: TGTGCTAGTGGGGAAATAGGGGAGGGGTACACTGAAGCTTTCTTT. Amino acids: CASGEIGEGYTEAFF.

J is TRBJ2-1 and V is TRBV6-5; weak D call: TRBD1 (6 bases). This CDR3 is 13 amino acids long. V dropped 8 bases and J dropped 5 bases, with 13 bases sitting between them. Germline loops: CDR1 MNHEY, CDR2 SVGAGI. The CDR3 region has the DNA TGTGCCAGCTGGGGGACAATCAACAATGAGCAGTTCTTC. Translating gives CASWGTINNEQFF.

The V and J genes are TRBV5-1 and TRBJ2-3; 11 bases agree with TRBD2. The germline CDR1 and CDR2 sequences are SGHRS and YFSETQ. V lost 5 bases and J lost 0; bases outside the gene matches: 8. The CDR3 length is 17 residues. The CDR3 is CASRAGLAGGSTDTQYF. The CDR3 DNA is TGCGCCAGCAGGGCCGGGCTAGCGGGAGGAAGCACAGATACGCAGTATTTT.

This chain uses TRBV7-9 with TRBJ2-4; 9 nucleotides line up with TRBD2. Germline CDR1 is SEHNR and CDR2 is FQNEAQ (reference sequence). With V trimmed by 3 bases and J by 0 bases, 12 bases remained unmatched. The CDR3 loop spans 19 amino acids. The CDR3 is CASSLLPSGIKRAKNIQYF. Here the CDR3 DNA reads TGTGCCAGCAGCTTGCTCCCTAGCGGGATTAAAAGAGCCAAAAACATTCAGTACTTC.

This clone occurred a few times. The CDR3 region is CASSPLINSNQPQHF. The CDR3 DNA reads as TGTGCCAGCAGCCCCCTCATAAATAGCAATCAGCCCCAGCATTTT. This chain links TRBV7-2 with TRBJ1-5; D gene unclear. Germline values: CDR1 SGHTA, CDR2 FQGNSA. CDR3 length: 15 amino acids. V was trimmed by 5 bases and J by 0 bases, leaving 11 bases between them.

J is TRBJ2-2 and V is TRBV7-3, with D unresolved. V was pared by 0 bases and J by 6 bases, with 8 bases between. The CDR3 covers 14 residues. Looked up from germline, CDR1 is SGHTA and CDR2 is FQGTGA. The CDR3, as DNA: TGTGCCAGCAGCTTAACCCTAGGGCCCGGGGAGCTGTTTTTT. It translates to CASSLTLGPGELFF.

The V gene is TRBV6-1, the J gene TRBJ2-7; 11 nucleotides match TRBD2. After removal of 2 bases from V and 2 bases from J, the junction contained 17 bases not matched to a gene. The CDR3 runs 20 residues. Germline assignment: CDR1 MNHNS and CDR2 SASEGT. In DNA form, the CDR3 reads TGTGCCAGCAGTGAAATACTTAGCGGGAGGGCCCCATCCCCTACCTACGAGCAGTACTTC. As protein: CASSEILSGRAPSPTYEQYF.

The rearrangement joins TRBV30 to TRBJ2-5; 11 bases agree with TRBD2. The CDR3 totals 19 residues. The germline CDR1 and CDR2 sequences are GTSNPN and SVGIG (reference sequence). V trimming: 4 bases; J trimming: 0 bases; junction bases outside the gene matches: 16. This CDR3 is CAWIFRRLAGFPYQETQYF. CDR3 in DNA: TGTGCCTGGATTTTCCGACGACTAGCGGGGTTCCCTTACCAAGAGACCCAGTACTTC.

The V and J genes are TRBV9 and TRBJ2-7, with 8 bases fitting TRBD1. The CDR3 loop spans 11 amino acids. V was pared by 10 bases and J by 2 bases, with 2 bases of the junction left unmatched. Germline V gene sequence: CDR1 SGDLS, CDR2 YYNGEE. The chain's CDR3 is CAEQGAYEQYF. CDR3 nucleotide sequence: TGTGCCGAACAGGGGGCCTACGAGCAGTACTTC.

The V gene is TRBV27, the J gene TRBJ2-7; D unclear. V was shortened by 5 bases and J by 6 bases, with 8 bases between the two germline ends. Germline CDR1 and CDR2: MNHEY and SMNVEV (reference sequence). The CDR3 contains 11 residues. DNA of the CDR3: TGTGCCAGCAGTGCCGGGCGCGAGCAGTACTTC. Translated, it gives CASSAGREQYF.

This clone came up a few times. The CDR3 loop is CASSSRTGTGELFF. The CDR3 DNA sequence: TGTGCCAGCAGCTCCCGTACAGGGACCGGGGAGCTGTTTTTT. The chain is built from TRBV7-2 and TRBJ2-2; maybe TRBD1 (6 bases). V was clipped by 4 bases and J by 5 bases, with 11 bases between them. This CDR3 region has 14 residues. From germline, CDR1 is SGHTA and CDR2 FQGNSA.

The chain is built from TRBV6-5 and TRBJ2-2; 10 nucleotides match TRBD1. The CDR3 is made up of 16 amino acids. V lost 1 base to trimming and J lost 5 bases; unmatched junction nucleotides: 4. Germline-derived CDR1 and CDR2 are MNHEY and SVGAGI. The CDR3 region has the DNA TGTGCCAGCAGTTACTTCCGGGACAGGGGTACCGGGGAGCTGTTTTTT. This gives the protein CASSYFRDRGTGELFF.

The CDR3 sequence is CASSSPTGKAGYTF. Here the CDR3 DNA reads TGTGCCAGCAGTTCTCCCACAGGGAAAGCTGGCTACACCTTC. This sequence joins TRBV2 and TRBJ1-2; D is possibly TRBD1 (6 bases). This CDR3 comprises 14 residues. Germline V gene data show CDR1 as SNHLY and CDR2 as FYNNEI. The V and J ends lost 5 bases and 7 bases respectively, with 17 bases between them.

Note on this clone: A junction boundary mismatches the germline segment, possibly from a read error. The chain has TRBV7-2 and TRBJ2-7; maybe TRBD1 (6 bases). CDR1 SGHTA and CDR2 FQGNSA come from the germline V gene. The CDR3 is 13 residues long. CDR3 loop: CASSSGAGLPVDF. The CDR3 DNA is TGTGCCAGCAGCTCAGGGGCGGGTCTTCCCGTTGACTTC.